Listed below are T cell receptor beta chains from one sample, sequenced in a study of tumor-infiltrating lymphocytes in primary liver carcinoma. TCRdb passed the multiplex PCR reads through MiXCR, listing each CDR3 protein once. The data contain about 35,000 distinct CDR3 sequences, 70% to 80% of them singletons. The sequencing input was liver tumor tissue from sampling region 4. These receptors were obtained from a man aged 40-50 years with primary liver carcinoma and hepatitis B virus infection. CDR3s include the opening cysteine and the closing phenylalanine or tryptophan. The D gene is left open where the match is weak. Clone size, where shown, is once, few, many, or a class for clones that have expanded.

d_gene: .
j_gene: TRBJ2-2
v_gene: TRBV5-1
abundance: .
CDR3aa: CASSWGAVNTGELFF
CDR3nt: TGCGCCAGCAGCTGGGGGGCGGTGAACACCGGTGAGCTGTTTTTT

d_gene: .
j_gene: TRBJ2-7
v_gene: TRBV2
abundance: .
CDR3aa: CASRERPMGYVQYF
CDR3nt: TGTGCCAGCAGAGAACGACCGATGGGCTACGTGCAGTACTTC

d_gene: .
j_gene: TRBJ1-1
v_gene: TRBV11-2
abundance: .
CDR3aa: CASSPRLGRRRYTEAFF
CDR3nt: TGTGCCAGCAGCCCAAGGTTGGGCCGACGGAGGTACACTGAAGCTTTCTTC

d_gene: .
j_gene: TRBJ2-7
v_gene: TRBV4-2
abundance: .
CDR3aa: CASSQGAHVQCF
CDR3nt: TGTGCCAGCAGCCAAGGGGCCCACGTGCAGTGCTTC

d_gene: TRBD1
j_gene: TRBJ1-5
v_gene: TRBV18
abundance: many
CDR3aa: CASSRDSYSNQPQHF
CDR3nt: TGTGCCAGCTCTAGGGACAGTTATAGCAATCAGCCCCAGCATTTT

d_gene: .
j_gene: TRBJ2-3
v_gene: TRBV11-1
abundance: .
CDR3aa: CASSLPRKSTDTQFF
CDR3nt: TGTGCCAGCAGTTTGCCTAGGAAGAGCACAGATACGCAGTTTTTT

d_gene: TRBD1
j_gene: TRBJ1-5
v_gene: TRBV2
abundance: .
CDR3aa: CASGAVGGNQLQHF
CDR3nt: TGTGCCAGCGGCGCGGTAGGGGGCAATCAGCTCCAGCATTTT

d_gene: .
j_gene: TRBJ2-1
v_gene: TRBV11-3
abundance: many
CDR3aa: CASSPRRSYNEQFF
CDR3nt: TGTGCCAGCAGCCCGAGACGCTCCTACAATGAGCAGTTCTTC

d_gene: .
j_gene: TRBJ1-1
v_gene: TRBV11-1
abundance: .
CDR3aa: CASSFGQTLGSEAFF
CDR3nt: TGTGCCAGCAGCTTTGGACAGACCTTGGGGTCTGAAGCTTTCTTT

d_gene: TRBD2
j_gene: TRBJ2-2
v_gene: TRBV5-1
abundance: .
CDR3aa: CASSLVLAGGNTGELFF
CDR3nt: TGCGCCAGCAGCCTTGTACTAGCGGGAGGGAACACCGGGGAGCTGTTTTTT

d_gene: .
j_gene: TRBJ2-2
v_gene: TRBV29-1
abundance: many
CDR3aa: CSVLREDTGEPFF
CDR3nt: TGCAGCGTTCTCAGGGAGGACACCGGAGAGCCGTTTTTT

d_gene: .
j_gene: TRBJ2-2
v_gene: TRBV19
abundance: many
CDR3aa: CASSMLQVLEKGELFF
CDR3nt: TGTGCCAGTAGTATGCTCCAGGTGCTCGAGAAGGGGGAGCTGTTTTTT

d_gene: TRBD1
j_gene: TRBJ2-7
v_gene: TRBV29-1
abundance: few
CDR3aa: CSVSQGTDVGEQYF
CDR3nt: TGCAGCGTTTCCCAAGGGACAGATGTTGGCGAGCAGTACTTC

d_gene: .
j_gene: TRBJ2-7
v_gene: TRBV29-1
abundance: once
CDR3aa: CSIEDPGGSSCEQYF
CDR3nt: TGCAGCATTGAAGATCCAGGAGGGAGCTCATGCGAGCAGTACTTC

d_gene: .
j_gene: TRBJ2-7
v_gene: TRBV30
abundance: .
CDR3aa: CAWSETNGFYEQYF
CDR3nt: TGTGCCTGGAGTGAGACTAACGGATTCTACGAGCAGTACTTC

d_gene: TRBD2
j_gene: TRBJ2-3
v_gene: TRBV10-2
abundance: few
CDR3aa: CASNLGLSTDTQYF
CDR3nt: TGCGCCAGCAATTTGGGACTATCCACAGATACGCAGTATTTT

d_gene: .
j_gene: TRBJ2-7
v_gene: TRBV28
abundance: .
CDR3aa: CASSGGLVSYEQYF
CDR3nt: TGTGCCAGCAGTGGGGGCCTTGTCTCCTATGAGCAGTACTTC

d_gene: TRBD2
j_gene: TRBJ2-3
v_gene: TRBV11-3
abundance: few
CDR3aa: CASSLGTSGSQTDTQYF
CDR3nt: TGTGCCAGCAGCCTTGGGACTAGCGGGAGTCAAACAGATACGCAGTATTTT

d_gene: .
j_gene: TRBJ2-7
v_gene: TRBV10-2
abundance: few
CDR3aa: CASIDNWGRPDQYF
CDR3nt: TGTGCCAGCATAGACAACTGGGGTCGACCCGACCAGTACTTC

d_gene: .
j_gene: TRBJ2-3
v_gene: TRBV10-3
abundance: few
CDR3aa: CAISGASGYTDTQYF
CDR3nt: TGTGCCATCAGCGGAGCGAGCGGGTACACAGATACGCAGTATTTT

d_gene: .
j_gene: TRBJ1-2
v_gene: TRBV28
abundance: .
CDR3aa: CASSIDRIYGYTF
CDR3nt: TGTGCCAGCAGTATCGACAGAATCTATGGTTACACCTTC

d_gene: TRBD1
j_gene: TRBJ2-2
v_gene: TRBV10-3
abundance: medium-sized
CDR3aa: CAISKQGTGSNTGELFF
CDR3nt: TGTGCCATCAGTAAACAAGGGACAGGATCTAACACCGGGGAGCTGTTTTTT

d_gene: .
j_gene: TRBJ1-2
v_gene: TRBV11-1
abundance: once
CDR3aa: CASSRDSGADYDYTF
CDR3nt: TGTGCCAGCAGCCGCGACAGTGGGGCGGACTATGACTACACCTTC

d_gene: TRBD2
j_gene: TRBJ2-2
v_gene: TRBV29-1
abundance: .
CDR3aa: CSVGTSAANIGGLFF
CDR3nt: TGCAGCGTTGGGACTAGCGCGGCAAACATCGGGGGGCTGTTTTTT

d_gene: .
j_gene: TRBJ2-7
v_gene: TRBV7-2
abundance: .
CDR3aa: CASGVGRVEQYF
CDR3nt: TGTGCCAGCGGCGTAGGTAGGGTCGAGCAGTACTTC

d_gene: .
j_gene: TRBJ2-3
v_gene: TRBV6-2/TRBV6-3
abundance: .
CDR3aa: CASNQGQAAQYF
CDR3nt: TGTGCCAGCAATCAAGGGCAGGCGGCGCAGTATTTT

d_gene: .
j_gene: TRBJ1-1
v_gene: TRBV5-1
abundance: .
CDR3aa: CAGRLDGMNTEAFF
CDR3nt: TGCGCCGGCAGGCTGGACGGCATGAACACTGAAGCTTTCTTT

d_gene: .
j_gene: TRBJ1-2
v_gene: TRBV12-3/TRBV12-4
abundance: medium-sized
CDR3aa: CASSLEGRGYTF
CDR3nt: TGTGCCAGCAGTTTAGAGGGTCGCGGCTACACCTTC

d_gene: TRBD1
j_gene: TRBJ1-1
v_gene: TRBV11-1
abundance: .
CDR3aa: CASRFGQALETEAFF
CDR3nt: TGTGCCAGCCGCTTCGGACAGGCCTTGGAGACTGAAGCTTTCTTT

d_gene: TRBD1
j_gene: TRBJ2-2
v_gene: TRBV4-2
abundance: .
CDR3aa: CASSQGTGCAGELFF
CDR3nt: TGTGCCAGCAGCCAGGGGACAGGATGCGCCGGGGAGCTGTTTTTT

d_gene: .
j_gene: TRBJ2-2
v_gene: TRBV5-4
abundance: few
CDR3aa: CTSRPGASTGELFF
CDR3nt: TGTACCAGCAGGCCAGGGGCGAGCACCGGGGAGCTGTTTTTT

d_gene: .
j_gene: TRBJ1-2
v_gene: TRBV6-5
abundance: .
CDR3aa: CVSSPGTAELGYTF
CDR3nt: TGTGTTAGCAGCCCCGGGACGGCTGAGTTGGGCTACACCTTC

d_gene: TRBD2
j_gene: TRBJ2-4
v_gene: TRBV11-1
abundance: .
CDR3aa: CASSFPWTSGTKSIQYF
CDR3nt: TGTGCGAGCAGCTTTCCCTGGACTAGCGGGACCAAAAGCATTCAGTACTTT

d_gene: .
j_gene: TRBJ2-5
v_gene: TRBV11-2
abundance: medium-sized
CDR3aa: CASSLLGAGEETQYF
CDR3nt: TGTGCCAGCAGCTTATTAGGGGCAGGGGAAGAGACCCAGTACTTC

d_gene: .
j_gene: TRBJ1-5
v_gene: TRBV6-1
abundance: once
CDR3aa: CASSEIGNSNQPQRF
CDR3nt: TGTGCAAGCAGTGAGATCGGGAACAGTAATCAGCCCCAGCGTTTT

d_gene: TRBD1
j_gene: TRBJ1-1
v_gene: TRBV6-1
abundance: once
CDR3aa: CASRYDRVTEAFF
CDR3nt: TGTGCCAGCAGGTATGACAGGGTCACTGAAGCTTTCTTT

d_gene: .
j_gene: TRBJ2-1
v_gene: TRBV28
abundance: once
CDR3aa: CTSSLGGGFYNEQFF
CDR3nt: TGTACCAGCAGCCTCGGGGGCGGATTCTACAATGAGCAGTTCTTC

d_gene: .
j_gene: TRBJ2-1
v_gene: TRBV7-9
abundance: .
CDR3aa: CASSTPRPEHELFF
CDR3nt: TGTGCCAGCAGCACACCCAGACCGGAGCATGAGCTGTTCTTC

d_gene: .
j_gene: TRBJ2-7
v_gene: TRBV5-1
abundance: many
CDR3aa: CASSLGGRRTSYEQYF
CDR3nt: TGCGCCAGCAGCTTGGGGGGACGGCGGACCTCCTACGAGCAGTACTTC

d_gene: .
j_gene: TRBJ1-5
v_gene: TRBV5-5
abundance: .
CDR3aa: CASSPDRQPQHF
CDR3nt: TGTGCCAGCAGCCCCGACAGACAGCCCCAGCATTTT

d_gene: .
j_gene: TRBJ2-7
v_gene: TRBV7-8
abundance: .
CDR3aa: CAIHRTPPGSSRNYEQYF
CDR3nt: TGTGCCATCCACCGAACACCACCCGGAAGCAGCAGGAACTACGAGCAGTACTTC

d_gene: TRBD2
j_gene: TRBJ2-3
v_gene: TRBV6-5
abundance: .
CDR3aa: CASNPRLAGTETQYF
CDR3nt: TGTGCCAGCAACCCGAGACTAGCGGGAACAGAAACGCAGTATTTT

d_gene: .
j_gene: TRBJ1-4
v_gene: TRBV11-2
abundance: many
CDR3aa: CASSPGTFLGEKLFF
CDR3nt: TGTGCCAGCAGCCCAGGAACCTTCCTGGGTGAAAAACTGTTTTTT

d_gene: TRBD2
j_gene: TRBJ2-1
v_gene: TRBV12-3/TRBV12-4
abundance: .
CDR3aa: CASCLEASGSLPYYNEQFF
CDR3nt: TGTGCCAGCTGTTTAGAAGCTAGCGGGTCGCTGCCCTACTACAATGAGCAGTTCTTC

d_gene: .
j_gene: TRBJ1-5
v_gene: TRBV11-3
abundance: .
CDR3aa: CISSLDLGVTQPQHF
CDR3nt: TGTATCAGCAGCTTAGATCTGGGGGTGACTCAGCCCCAGCATTTT

d_gene: TRBD1
j_gene: TRBJ1-3
v_gene: TRBV6-6
abundance: medium-sized
CDR3aa: CASSLTGGGNTIYF
CDR3nt: TGTGCCAGCAGTCTGACAGGGGGTGGAAACACCATATATTTT

d_gene: .
j_gene: TRBJ2-1
v_gene: TRBV12-3/TRBV12-4
abundance: .
CDR3aa: CVSRPLGNEQFF
CDR3nt: TGCGTCAGCAGGCCACTAGGCAATGAGCAGTTCTTC

d_gene: .
j_gene: TRBJ2-1
v_gene: TRBV7-9
abundance: .
CDR3aa: CASSTPRPEHEQFF
CDR3nt: TGTGCCAGCAGTACACCCAGACCGGAGCATGAGCAGTTCTTC

d_gene: TRBD1
j_gene: TRBJ2-7
v_gene: TRBV11-2
abundance: once
CDR3aa: CGSSLRWTGGNEQHF
CDR3nt: TGTGGCAGCAGCTTACGATGGACAGGGGGAAACGAGCAGCACTTC

d_gene: .
j_gene: TRBJ2-7
v_gene: TRBV11-2
abundance: .
CDR3aa: CVSCLDRQAYGQYF
CDR3nt: TGTGTCAGCTGCTTAGATCGACAAGCCTACGGGCAGTACTTC

d_gene: TRBD1
j_gene: TRBJ2-5
v_gene: TRBV4-2
abundance: .
CDR3aa: CASSKDGTGSQETQYF
CDR3nt: TGTGCCAGTAGCAAAGACGGGACAGGGAGCCAAGAGACCCAGTACTTC

d_gene: .
j_gene: TRBJ2-5
v_gene: TRBV7-8
abundance: .
CDR3aa: CTSSPGETQYF
CDR3nt: TGTACCAGCAGCCCCGGGGAGACCCAGTATTTC

d_gene: TRBD2
j_gene: TRBJ2-5
v_gene: TRBV6-2/TRBV6-3
abundance: few
CDR3aa: CASSPTRRTSGRGETQYF
CDR3nt: TGTGCCAGCAGCCCTACCCGTCGGACTAGCGGGAGAGGGGAGACTCAGTACTTC

d_gene: .
j_gene: TRBJ2-3
v_gene: TRBV6-5
abundance: .
CDR3aa: CASNPGPAGTDTQYF
CDR3nt: TGTGCCAGCAACCCAGGACCGGCCGGAACAGATACGCAGTATTTT

d_gene: .
j_gene: TRBJ2-7
v_gene: TRBV11-2
abundance: .
CDR3aa: CASRLDRRAYEQYF
CDR3nt: TGCGCCAGCAGATTAGATCGACGAGCCTACGAGCAGTACTTC

d_gene: .
j_gene: TRBJ2-5
v_gene: TRBV10-3
abundance: .
CDR3aa: CATLGLPQEAQYF
CDR3nt: TGTGCCACCTTGGGACTCCCCCAAGAGGCCCAGTATTTC

d_gene: .
j_gene: TRBJ2-2
v_gene: TRBV30
abundance: .
CDR3aa: CAWRGGVETGELHF
CDR3nt: TGTGCCTGGAGGGGGGGAGTGGAAACCGGGGAGCTGCATTTT

d_gene: .
j_gene: TRBJ1-5
v_gene: TRBV6-2/TRBV6-3
abundance: .
CDR3aa: CGTTLMKGDQPQHF
CDR3nt: TGTGGCACCACCCTGATGAAAGGGGATCAGCCCCAGCATTTT

d_gene: .
j_gene: TRBJ2-5
v_gene: TRBV12-3/TRBV12-4
abundance: .
CDR3aa: CATSRSGTEAQNF
CDR3nt: TGTGCCACCAGCCGAAGCGGGACAGAGGCCCAGAACTTC